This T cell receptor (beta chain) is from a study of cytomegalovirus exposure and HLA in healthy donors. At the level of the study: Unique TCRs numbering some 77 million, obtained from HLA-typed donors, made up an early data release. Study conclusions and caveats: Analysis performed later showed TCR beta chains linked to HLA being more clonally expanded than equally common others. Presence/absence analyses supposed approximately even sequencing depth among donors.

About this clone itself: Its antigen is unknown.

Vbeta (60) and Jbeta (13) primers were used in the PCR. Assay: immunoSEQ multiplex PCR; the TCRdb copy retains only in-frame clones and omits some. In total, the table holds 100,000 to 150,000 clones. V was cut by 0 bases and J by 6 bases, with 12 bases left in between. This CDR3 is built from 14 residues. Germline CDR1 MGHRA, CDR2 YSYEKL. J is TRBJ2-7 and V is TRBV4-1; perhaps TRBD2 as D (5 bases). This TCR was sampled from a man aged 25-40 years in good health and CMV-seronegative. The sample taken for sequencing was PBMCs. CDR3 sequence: CASSQDHEGPEQYF. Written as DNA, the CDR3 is TGCGCCAGCAGCCAAGATCATGAGGGTCCCGAGCAGTACTTC.